The sequence of this TCR beta chain was determined in a study of T cell clonotyping in hematopoietic cell transplantation. Findings and limits, study-wide: Recipient TCR diversity dropped after transplant; expanded clonotypes rose from day 30 to 180.

Comment on this clone: Its antigen is unidentified.

V gave up 5 bases and J gave up 13 bases, with 23 bases separating them. This CDR3 has 14 amino acids. The germline V gene encodes CDR1 MGHDK and CDR2 SYGVNS. Assay: immunoSEQ multiplex PCR; the TCRdb copy retains only in-frame clones and omits some. The table includes 9,400 or so clones, roughly nine tenths detected once. The chain employs TRBV25-1 and TRBJ1-2; maybe TRBD1 (6 bases). This TCR was recovered from a human patient who had an allogeneic stem cell transplant, so the T cells may come from the graft donor. The donor label of this sample is uncertain. Some clones in this sample may be carry-over from other donors' samples. The sample here was PBMCs, taken 180 days after allogeneic stem cell transplant. CDR3 sequence reads: CASSSLDSRRPSTF. CDR3 coding DNA: TGTGCCAGCAGTTCCTTGGACAGCCGGCGGCCGTCCACCTTC.